These T cell receptor beta chains were read from a single sample in a study of blood T cell repertoires in COVID-19. Only in-frame clones appear in the TCRdb table, and some are missing; sequencing was by immunoSEQ multiplex PCR. The data contain roughly 420,000 clones, over 75% of them singletons. What was sequenced was PBMCs or T cells enriched from blood (not recorded which). All receptors come from a woman aged 25 to 39 with acute COVID-19. The CDR3 runs from the conserved cysteine through the conserved F or W. Fields, in order: V gene, J gene, D gene, clone size, CDR3 protein, CDR3 DNA. The D gene is left open where the match is weak. The size entry is marked missing in some rows and otherwise reads once, few, many or a size class.

v_call: TRBV5-1
j_call: TRBJ2-2
d_call: TRBD1
clone_size: NA
cdr3_aa: CASSLEDRAAGELFF
cdr3_nt: TGCGCCAGCAGCCTAGAGGACAGGGCCGCCGGGGAGCTGTTTTTT

v_call: TRBV5-8
j_call: TRBJ2-4
d_call: TRBD1
clone_size: NA
cdr3_aa: CASSPDRALAKNIQYF
cdr3_nt: TGTGCCAGCAGCCCGGACAGGGCACTAGCCAAAAACATTCAGTACTTC

v_call: TRBV6-5
j_call: TRBJ2-3
d_call: NA
clone_size: NA
cdr3_aa: CASKAGISTDTQYF
cdr3_nt: TGTGCCAGCAAGGCAGGGATTAGCACAGATACGCAGTATTTT

v_call: TRBV19
j_call: TRBJ1-2
d_call: NA
clone_size: NA
cdr3_aa: CASIGARGSKRDYGYTF
cdr3_nt: TGTGCCAGTATTGGGGCCAGAGGCAGTAAGCGGGACTATGGCTACACCTTC

v_call: TRBV18
j_call: TRBJ1-5
d_call: NA
clone_size: NA
cdr3_aa: CASPTPDNRSWPQHF
cdr3_nt: TGTGCCAGCCCGACACCGGACAACCGATCGTGGCCCCAGCATTTT

v_call: TRBV7-8
j_call: TRBJ2-7
d_call: NA
clone_size: NA
cdr3_aa: CASSLAAGPYEQYF
cdr3_nt: TGTGCCAGCAGCTTAGCGGCAGGGCCCTACGAGCAGTACTTC

v_call: TRBV13
j_call: TRBJ1-1
d_call: NA
clone_size: NA
cdr3_aa: CASSTGSQMNTEAFF
cdr3_nt: TGTGCCAGCAGCACCGGGAGTCAGATGAACACTGAAGCTTTCTTT

v_call: TRBV29-1
j_call: TRBJ2-7
d_call: TRBD2
clone_size: NA
cdr3_aa: CSVGLWRGGTYEQYF
cdr3_nt: TGCAGCGTGGGCCTTTGGCGGGGGGGAACCTACGAGCAGTACTTC

v_call: TRBV29-1
j_call: TRBJ1-2
d_call: TRBD1
clone_size: NA
cdr3_aa: CSVGEGWDRGGFDGYTF
cdr3_nt: TGCAGCGTTGGAGAAGGGTGGGACAGGGGAGGATTTGATGGCTACACCTTC

v_call: TRBV4-1
j_call: TRBJ2-7
d_call: TRBD1
clone_size: NA
cdr3_aa: CASSQAEGQGFSYEQYF
cdr3_nt: TGCGCCAGCAGCCAGGCTGAAGGACAGGGGTTTAGCTACGAGCAGTACTTC

v_call: TRBV18
j_call: TRBJ1-5
d_call: TRBD1
clone_size: few
cdr3_aa: CASSPDRGGNQPQHF
cdr3_nt: TGTGCCAGCTCACCAGACAGGGGTGGCAATCAGCCCCAGCATTTT

v_call: TRBV18
j_call: TRBJ1-5
d_call: NA
clone_size: NA
cdr3_aa: CASSPPYNQPQHF
cdr3_nt: TGTGCCAGCTCACCCCCTTACAATCAGCCCCAGCATTTT

v_call: TRBV7-9
j_call: TRBJ2-5
d_call: NA
clone_size: NA
cdr3_aa: CASSPNAGQETQYF
cdr3_nt: TGTGCCAGCAGCCCAAACGCAGGTCAAGAGACCCAGTACTTC

v_call: TRBV5-1
j_call: TRBJ2-1
d_call: TRBD1
clone_size: once
cdr3_aa: CASKPGQGHNEQFF
cdr3_nt: TGCGCCAGCAAGCCGGGACAGGGGCACAATGAGCAGTTCTTC

v_call: TRBV7-8
j_call: TRBJ2-7
d_call: NA
clone_size: NA
cdr3_aa: CASSLASGSYEQYF
cdr3_nt: TGTGCCAGCAGCTTAGCTTCGGGTTCCTACGAGCAGTACTTC

v_call: TRBV19
j_call: TRBJ2-4
d_call: NA
clone_size: NA
cdr3_aa: CASSIGGEAKNIQYF
cdr3_nt: TGTGCCAGTAGTATAGGGGGGGAAGCCAAAAACATTCAGTACTTC

v_call: TRBV20-1
j_call: TRBJ1-1
d_call: NA
clone_size: few
cdr3_aa: CSAPGGTEAFF
cdr3_nt: TGCAGTGCCCCCGGTGGCACTGAAGCTTTCTTT

v_call: TRBV10-3
j_call: TRBJ1-6
d_call: NA
clone_size: NA
cdr3_aa: CAISEMGASYNSPLHF
cdr3_nt: TGTGCCATCAGTGAGATGGGGGCCTCCTATAATTCACCCCTCCACTTT

v_call: TRBV10-1
j_call: TRBJ2-3
d_call: NA
clone_size: NA
cdr3_aa: CASSDGRFSTDTQYF
cdr3_nt: TGCGCCAGCAGTGATGGCCGTTTCTCCACAGATACGCAGTATTTT

v_call: TRBV5-1
j_call: TRBJ2-7
d_call: TRBD1
clone_size: once
cdr3_aa: CASSLGQGEGDEQYF
cdr3_nt: TGCGCCAGCAGCTTGGGACAGGGTGAGGGGGACGAGCAGTACTTC

v_call: TRBV5-8
j_call: TRBJ1-5
d_call: NA
clone_size: NA
cdr3_aa: CASSPDSGGSNQPQHF
cdr3_nt: TGTGCCAGCAGCCCGGACTCGGGGGGGAGCAATCAGCCCCAGCATTTT

v_call: TRBV5-6
j_call: TRBJ1-2
d_call: NA
clone_size: few
cdr3_aa: CASRFYRMYGYTF
cdr3_nt: TGTGCCAGCAGATTCTACAGGATGTATGGCTACACCTTC

v_call: TRBV27
j_call: TRBJ1-5
d_call: NA
clone_size: few
cdr3_aa: CASSFVQGSNQPQHF
cdr3_nt: TGTGCCAGCAGTTTTGTGCAGGGTAGCAATCAGCCCCAGCATTTT

v_call: TRBV10-2
j_call: TRBJ1-2
d_call: NA
clone_size: NA
cdr3_aa: CASSDPTIYGYTF
cdr3_nt: TGCGCCAGCAGTGATCCGACTATCTATGGCTACACCTTC